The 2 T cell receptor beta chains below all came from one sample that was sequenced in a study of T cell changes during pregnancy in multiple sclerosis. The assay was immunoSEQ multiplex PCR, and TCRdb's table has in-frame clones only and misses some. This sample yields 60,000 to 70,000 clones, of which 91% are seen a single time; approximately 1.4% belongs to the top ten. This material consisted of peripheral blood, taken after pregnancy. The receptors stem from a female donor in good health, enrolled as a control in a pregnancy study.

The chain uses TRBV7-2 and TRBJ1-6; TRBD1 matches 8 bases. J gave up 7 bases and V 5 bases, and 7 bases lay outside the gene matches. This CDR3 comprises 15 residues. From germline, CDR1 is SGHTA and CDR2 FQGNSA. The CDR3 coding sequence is TGTGCCAGCAGCACAAGACAGGGGACAAATTCACCCCTCCACTTT. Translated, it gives CASSTRQGTNSPLHF.

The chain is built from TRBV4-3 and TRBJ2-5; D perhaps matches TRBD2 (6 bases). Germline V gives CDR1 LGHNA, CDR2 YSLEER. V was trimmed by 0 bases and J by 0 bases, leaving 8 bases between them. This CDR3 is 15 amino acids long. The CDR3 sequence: CASSQERGNQETQYF. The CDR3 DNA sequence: TGCGCCAGCAGCCAAGAACGGGGGAACCAAGAGACCCAGTACTTC.